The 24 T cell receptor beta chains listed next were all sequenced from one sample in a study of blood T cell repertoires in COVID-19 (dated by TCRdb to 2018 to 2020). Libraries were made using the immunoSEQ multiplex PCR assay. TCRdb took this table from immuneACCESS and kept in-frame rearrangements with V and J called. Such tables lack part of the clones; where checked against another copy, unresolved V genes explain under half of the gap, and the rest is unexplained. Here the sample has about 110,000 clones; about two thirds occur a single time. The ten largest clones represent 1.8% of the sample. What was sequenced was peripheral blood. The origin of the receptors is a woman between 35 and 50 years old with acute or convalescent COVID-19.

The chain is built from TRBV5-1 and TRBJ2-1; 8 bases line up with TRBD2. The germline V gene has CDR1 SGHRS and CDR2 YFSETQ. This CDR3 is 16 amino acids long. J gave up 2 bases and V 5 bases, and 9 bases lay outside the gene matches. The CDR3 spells CASSYRKAGAYNEQFF. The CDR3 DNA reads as TGCGCCAGCAGTTACCGCAAAGCGGGGGCCTACAATGAGCAGTTCTTC.

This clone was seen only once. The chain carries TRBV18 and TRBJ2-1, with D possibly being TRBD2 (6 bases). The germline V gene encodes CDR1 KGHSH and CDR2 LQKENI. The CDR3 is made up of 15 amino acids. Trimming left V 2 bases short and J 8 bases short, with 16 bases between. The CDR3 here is CASSPGGLLAYEQFF. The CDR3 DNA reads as TGTGCCAGCTCACCAGGAGGTTTGCTAGCGTATGAGCAGTTCTTC.

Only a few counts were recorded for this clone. CDR3 in DNA: TGTGCCAGCAGCTTCCAAGAGCCCAATGAGCAGTTCTTC. Translating it yields CASSFQEPNEQFF. This chain joins TRBV11-2 and TRBJ2-1, with D hard to call. The germline gives CDR1 SGHAT, CDR2 FQNNGV. The V end was cut by 3 bases, the J end by 6 bases, with 9 bases between. The CDR3 covers 13 residues.

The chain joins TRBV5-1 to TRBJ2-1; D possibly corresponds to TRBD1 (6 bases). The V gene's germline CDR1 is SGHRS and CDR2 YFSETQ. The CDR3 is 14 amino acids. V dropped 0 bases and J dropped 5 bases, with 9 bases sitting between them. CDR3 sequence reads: CASSLGQVDNEQFF. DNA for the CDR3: TGCGCCAGCAGCTTGGGACAGGTTGACAATGAGCAGTTCTTC. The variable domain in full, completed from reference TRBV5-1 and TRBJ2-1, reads KAGVTQTPRYLIKTRGQQVTLSCSPISGHRSVSWYQQTPGQGLQFLFEYFSETQRNKGNFPGRFSGRQFSNSRSEMNVSTLELGDSALYLCASSLGQVDNEQFFGPGTRLTVL.

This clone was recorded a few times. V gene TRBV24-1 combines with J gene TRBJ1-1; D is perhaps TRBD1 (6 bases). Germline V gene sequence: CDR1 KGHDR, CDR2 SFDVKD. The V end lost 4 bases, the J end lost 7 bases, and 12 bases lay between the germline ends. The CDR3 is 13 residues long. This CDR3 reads CATSDPRRGEAFF. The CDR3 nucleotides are TGTGCCACCAGTGACCCCCGCAGGGGTGAAGCTTTCTTT.

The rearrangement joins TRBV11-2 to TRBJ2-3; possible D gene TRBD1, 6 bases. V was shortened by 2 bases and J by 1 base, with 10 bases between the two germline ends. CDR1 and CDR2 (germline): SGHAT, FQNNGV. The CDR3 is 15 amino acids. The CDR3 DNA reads TGTGCCAGCAGCTTAATGACAGGCCGCACAGATACGCAGTATTTT. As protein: CASSLMTGRTDTQYF.

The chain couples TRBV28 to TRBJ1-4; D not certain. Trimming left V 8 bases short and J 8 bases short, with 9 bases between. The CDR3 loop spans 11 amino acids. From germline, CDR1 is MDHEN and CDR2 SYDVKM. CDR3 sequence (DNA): TGTGCCAGCGCGTCGGGGGAAAAACTGTTTTTT. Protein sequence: CASASGEKLFF. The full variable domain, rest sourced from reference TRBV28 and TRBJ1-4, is DVKVTQSSRYLVKRTGEKVFLECVQDMDHENMFWYRQDPGLGLRLIYFSYDVKMKEKGDIPEGYSVSREKKERFSLILESASTNQTSMYLCASASGEKLFFGSGTQLSVL.

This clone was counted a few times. The CDR3 DNA reads as TGCGCCAGCAGCCATGGGACTGAGCATAACTATGGCTACACCTTC. The encoded protein is CASSHGTEHNYGYTF. This chain links TRBV5-1 with TRBJ1-2, with D perhaps TRBD1 (5 bases). Between the trimmed V and J ends, which lost 4 bases and 1 base, there was a span of 14 bases. The germline CDR1 and CDR2 sequences are SGHRS and YFSETQ. The CDR3 runs to 15 residues.

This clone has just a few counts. The CDR3 reads CASSQSQQGSTNEKLFF. The CDR3 nucleotides are TGCGCCAGCAGCCAATCCCAGCAGGGCTCGACTAATGAAAAACTGTTTTTT. This chain joins TRBV4-1 and TRBJ1-4, with TRBD1 as a possible D gene (5 bases). The CDR3 has 17 amino acids. The germline V gene has CDR1 MGHRA and CDR2 YSYEKL. The germline V and J ends were trimmed by 2 bases and 2 bases, with 15 bases remaining between them.

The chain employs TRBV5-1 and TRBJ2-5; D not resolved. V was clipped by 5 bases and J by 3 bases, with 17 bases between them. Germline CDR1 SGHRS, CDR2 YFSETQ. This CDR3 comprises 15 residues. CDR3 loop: CASRRQVFPEETQYF. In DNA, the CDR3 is TGCGCCAGCAGACGCCAGGTTTTTCCCGAAGAGACCCAGTACTTC.

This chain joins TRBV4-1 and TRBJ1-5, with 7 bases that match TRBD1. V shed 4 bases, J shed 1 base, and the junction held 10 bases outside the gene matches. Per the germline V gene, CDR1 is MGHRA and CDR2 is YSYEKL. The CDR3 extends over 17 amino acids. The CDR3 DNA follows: TGCGCCAGCAGCCTTCTCCCCCGGGACAGCAGCAATCAGCCCCAGCATTTT. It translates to CASSLLPRDSSNQPQHF.

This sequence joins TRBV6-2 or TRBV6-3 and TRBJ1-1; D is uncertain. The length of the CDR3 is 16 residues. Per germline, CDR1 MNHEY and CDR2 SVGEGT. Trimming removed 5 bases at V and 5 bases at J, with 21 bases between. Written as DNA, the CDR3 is TGTGCCAGCAGTCCCCCATCCCCAGGAGGATGGACTGAAGCTTTCTTT. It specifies CASSPPSPGGWTEAFF.

The CDR3 sequence is CASSLRDTEAFF. In DNA form, the CDR3 reads TGTGCCAGCAGCTTACGCGACACTGAAGCTTTCTTT. The chain recombines TRBV7-9 with TRBJ1-1; D is ambiguous. The CDR3 is made up of 12 amino acids. Germline V CDR1 and CDR2: SEHNR, FQNEAQ (reference sequence). The ends were cut back, 2 bases at V and 3 bases at J, with 4 bases in the middle.

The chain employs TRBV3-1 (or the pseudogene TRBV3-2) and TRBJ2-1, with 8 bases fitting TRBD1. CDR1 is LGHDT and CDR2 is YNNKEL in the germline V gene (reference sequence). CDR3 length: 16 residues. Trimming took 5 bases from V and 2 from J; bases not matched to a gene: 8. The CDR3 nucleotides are TGTGCCAGCAGCATCCGACAGGGGTTGGCCTACAATGAGCAGTTCTTC. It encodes CASSIRQGLAYNEQFF.

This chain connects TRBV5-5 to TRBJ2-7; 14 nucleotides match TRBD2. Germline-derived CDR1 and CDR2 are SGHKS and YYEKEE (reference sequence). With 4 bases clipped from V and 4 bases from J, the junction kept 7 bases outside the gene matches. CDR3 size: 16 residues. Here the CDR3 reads CASSRQTSGGEYEQYF. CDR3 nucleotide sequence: TGTGCCAGCAGCCGTCAGACTAGCGGGGGGGAATACGAGCAGTACTTC.

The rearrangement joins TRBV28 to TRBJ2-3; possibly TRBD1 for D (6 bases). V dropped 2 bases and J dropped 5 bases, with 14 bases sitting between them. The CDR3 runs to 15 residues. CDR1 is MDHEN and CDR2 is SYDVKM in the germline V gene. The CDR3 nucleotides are TGTGCCAGCAGTTTACGAGAACAGGGAATAGATACGCAGTATTTT. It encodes CASSLREQGIDTQYF.

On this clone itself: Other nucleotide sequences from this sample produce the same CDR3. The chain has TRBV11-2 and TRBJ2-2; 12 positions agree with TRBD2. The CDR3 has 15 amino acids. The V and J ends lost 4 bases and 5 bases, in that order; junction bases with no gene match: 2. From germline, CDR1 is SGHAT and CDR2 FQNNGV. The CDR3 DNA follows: TGTGCCAGCAGCTCCACTAGCGGGGGGACCGGGGAGCTGTTTTTT. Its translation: CASSSTSGGTGELFF.

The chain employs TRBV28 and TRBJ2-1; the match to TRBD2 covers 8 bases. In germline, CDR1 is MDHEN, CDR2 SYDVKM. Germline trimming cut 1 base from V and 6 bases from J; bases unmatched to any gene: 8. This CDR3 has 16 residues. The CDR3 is CASSLLAGGLVNEQFF. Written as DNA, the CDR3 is TGTGCCAGCAGTTTATTGGCGGGGGGCTTGGTCAATGAGCAGTTCTTC.

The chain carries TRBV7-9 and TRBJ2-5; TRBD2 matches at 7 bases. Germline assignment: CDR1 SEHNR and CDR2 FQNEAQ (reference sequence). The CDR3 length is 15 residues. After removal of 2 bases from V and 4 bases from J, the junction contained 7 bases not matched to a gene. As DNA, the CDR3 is TGTGCCAGCAGCTTAATCGGGGAGCGGGGAGAGACCCAGTACTTC. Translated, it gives CASSLIGERGETQYF.

CDR3 residues: CASSPGGQGAQGGYTF. In DNA form, the CDR3 reads TGTGCCAGCAGCCCAGGCGGACAGGGGGCGCAGGGAGGCTACACCTTC. V is TRBV7-2 and J is TRBJ1-2; 11 bases fit TRBD1. The CDR3 runs to 16 residues. V shed 5 bases, J shed 8 bases, and the junction held 13 bases outside the gene matches. Germline V gene data show CDR1 as SGHTA and CDR2 as FQGNSA.

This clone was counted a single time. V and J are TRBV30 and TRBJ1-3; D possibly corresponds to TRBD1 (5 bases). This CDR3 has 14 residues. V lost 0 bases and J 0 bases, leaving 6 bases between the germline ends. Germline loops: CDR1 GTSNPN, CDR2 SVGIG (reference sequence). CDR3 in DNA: TGTGCCTGGAGTGTTGGGGCCTCTGGAAACACCATATATTTT. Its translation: CAWSVGASGNTIYF.

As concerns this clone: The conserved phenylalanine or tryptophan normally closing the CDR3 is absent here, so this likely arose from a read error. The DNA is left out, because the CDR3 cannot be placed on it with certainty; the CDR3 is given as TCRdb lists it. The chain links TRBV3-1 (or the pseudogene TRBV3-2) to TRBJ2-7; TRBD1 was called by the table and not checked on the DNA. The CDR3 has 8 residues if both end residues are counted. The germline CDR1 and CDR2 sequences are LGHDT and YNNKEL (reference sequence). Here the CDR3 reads CASSPQSG.

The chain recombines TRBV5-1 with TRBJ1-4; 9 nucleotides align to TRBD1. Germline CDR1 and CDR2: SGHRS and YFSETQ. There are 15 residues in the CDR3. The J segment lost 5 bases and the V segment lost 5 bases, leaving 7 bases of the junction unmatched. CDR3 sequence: CASRPTGGGNEKLFF. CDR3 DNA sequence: TGCGCCAGCAGACCGACAGGGGGAGGAAATGAAAAACTGTTTTTT.

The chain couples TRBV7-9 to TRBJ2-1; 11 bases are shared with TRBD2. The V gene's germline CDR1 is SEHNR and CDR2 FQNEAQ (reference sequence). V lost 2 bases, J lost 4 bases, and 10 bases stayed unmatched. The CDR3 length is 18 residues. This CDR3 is CASSLRESASGGYNEQFF. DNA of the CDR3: TGTGCCAGCAGCTTAAGGGAGTCTGCTAGCGGGGGGTACAATGAGCAGTTCTTC.